The 30 T cell receptor beta chains below were found in one sample sequenced in a study of response to subunit inactivated influenza vaccine. MiXCR, applied by TCRdb to the RT-PCR reads, yields one record per CDR3 protein. The sample lists about 540,000 distinct CDR3 sequences; under 30% were seen once. The sample was also linked to a second study, of T cells expressing NK-cell markers. From that study: UMIs accompanied the 5'RACE template switching by which TCR beta cDNA was made.

This specimen was CD4+ T cells sorted from PBMCs, taken approximately 13 days after vaccination. The receptors shown here come from a man aged 50 to 59 who received an inactivated influenza vaccine.

This clonotype was seen a few times. The chain recombines TRBV9 with TRBJ1-2, with a possible D match to TRBD1 (6 bases). Germline V lookup: CDR1 SGDLS, CDR2 YYNGEE. This CDR3 contains 15 residues. The germline V and J ends were trimmed by 2 bases and 3 bases, with 14 bases remaining between them. The DNA for the CDR3 is TGTGCCAGCAGCGTTAGTCAGGGGACGGACTATGGCTACACCTTC. It encodes CASSVSQGTDYGYTF.

This clonotype was detected only a few times. The chain employs TRBV18 and TRBJ2-3, with 8 nucleotides matching TRBD2. V lost 5 bases to trimming and J lost 3 bases; unmatched junction nucleotides: 10. CDR1 is KGHSH and CDR2 is LQKENI in the germline V gene. The CDR3 runs to 16 residues. CDR3 sequence reads: CASSEKSGSFTDTQYF. Written as DNA, the CDR3 is TGTGCCAGCTCAGAGAAAAGCGGGAGCTTTACAGATACGCAGTATTTT.

The rearrangement uses TRBV10-1 and TRBJ1-2; 11 positions agree with TRBD1. In germline, CDR1 is WNHNN, CDR2 SYGVQD (reference sequence). The J segment lost 6 bases and the V segment lost 6 bases, leaving 9 bases of the junction unmatched. The CDR3 contains 15 residues. In DNA form, the CDR3 reads TGCGCCAGCAGCCATGCAGAGGACAGGGGGCATGGCTACACCTTC. Amino acids: CASSHAEDRGHGYTF.

Only a few counts were recorded for this clonotype. The CDR3 nucleotides are TGCAGTGCGAGACAGGGGGCTGGTATGGAGCAGTTCTTC. Translated, it gives CSARQGAGMEQFF. This rearrangement joins TRBV20-1 to TRBJ2-1; 10 positions agree with TRBD1. The V and J ends lost 6 bases and 10 bases, in that order; junction bases with no gene match: 9. Germline values: CDR1 DFQATT, CDR2 SNEGSKA (reference sequence). The CDR3 extends over 13 amino acids.

This chain joins TRBV4-3 and TRBJ2-3; TRBD1 matches 8 bases. Germline V gene sequence: CDR1 LGHNA, CDR2 YSLEER. CDR3 length equals 17 residues. V dropped 0 bases and J dropped 4; count of bases not matched to a gene: 9. This CDR3 reads CASSQDAGQGISDTQYF. The DNA of the CDR3 is TGCGCCAGCAGCCAAGACGCTGGACAGGGAATTTCAGATACGCAGTATTTT.

This clonotype ranks as medium-sized. The genes are TRBV7-9 and TRBJ2-3; 10 bases align to TRBD2. CDR1 is SEHNR and CDR2 is FQNEAQ in the germline V gene (reference sequence). With V trimmed by 2 bases and J by 4 bases, 0 bases remained unmatched. CDR3 size: 14 residues. CDR3 bases: TGTGCCAGCAGCTTAAGCGGGGGGGCAGATACGCAGTATTTT. Residues: CASSLSGGADTQYF.

This clonotype was counted ten times or more. The chain couples TRBV20-1 to TRBJ2-7; possibly TRBD1 or TRBD2 for D (6 bases each). Trimming shortened V by 6 bases and J by 5 bases, and 20 bases separated the two germline ends. This CDR3 region has 14 residues. In germline, CDR1 is DFQATT, CDR2 SNEGSKA (reference sequence). CDR3 sequence reads: CSALGGLGDHEQYF. The DNA for the CDR3 is TGCAGTGCCTTAGGGGGGCTGGGGGATCACGAGCAGTACTTC.

The V and J genes are TRBV30 and TRBJ2-3, with TRBD2 matching 10 bases. Per the germline V gene, CDR1 is GTSNPN and CDR2 is SVGIG (reference sequence). The CDR3 totals 15 residues. V lost 0 bases to trimming and J lost 4 bases; unmatched junction nucleotides: 4. CDR3 DNA sequence: TGTGCCTGGAGTGTACTAGCGGGATCAGCAGATACGCAGTATTTT. This translates into CAWSVLAGSADTQYF.

In its sample, this clonotype was seen many times. This rearrangement joins TRBV10-3 to TRBJ2-5; weak D call: TRBD2 (6 bases). The V and J ends lost 5 bases and 3 bases respectively, with 10 bases between them. Germline V gives CDR1 ENHRY, CDR2 SYGVKD. The CDR3 contains 13 residues. The CDR3 region has the DNA TGTGCCATCAGTTTGGGACTTAAAGAGACCCAGTACTTC. The encoded protein is CAISLGLKETQYF.

This clonotype was seen a handful of times. The rearrangement links TRBV6-2 or TRBV6-3 to TRBJ2-7; 11 bases agree with TRBD1. Germline V gene sequence: CDR1 MNHEY, CDR2 SVGEGT. The CDR3 covers 20 residues. Losses at the gene ends were 0 bases for V and 7 bases for J; bases not matched to a gene: 20. CDR3 in amino acids: CASSYSTIPGQGDQLREQYF. The CDR3 DNA follows: TGTGCCAGCAGTTACTCCACCATACCGGGACAGGGGGACCAACTACGGGAGCAGTACTTC.

The sample holds many counts of this clonotype. This chain uses TRBV5-6 with TRBJ2-7, with 8 positions matching TRBD1. CDR3 length equals 14 residues. The germline CDR1 and CDR2 sequences are SGHDT and YYEEEE. V lost 5 bases and J lost 2; bases outside the gene matches: 6. As DNA, the CDR3 is TGTGCCAGCAGTCTAGACAGGGGAACCTACGAGCAGTACTTC. Translation: CASSLDRGTYEQYF.

This clonotype appeared a few times. V usage is TRBV7-9 and J usage is TRBJ2-7; 11 bases line up with TRBD1. The CDR3 spans 16 residues. CDR1 is SEHNR and CDR2 is FQNEAQ in the germline V gene (reference sequence). The V segment lost 3 bases and the J segment 4 bases; nucleotides outside the gene matches: 8. The chain's CDR3 is CASSLASGQGVYEQYF. The DNA for the CDR3 is TGTGCCAGCAGCTTGGCCTCGGGACAGGGGGTTTACGAGCAGTACTTC.

Only a few counts were recorded for this clonotype. The chain joins TRBV5-1 to TRBJ2-5; TRBD1 matches 8 bases. Germline-derived CDR1 and CDR2 are SGHRS and YFSETQ. This CDR3 comprises 17 residues. With 0 bases clipped from V and 0 bases from J, the junction kept 7 bases outside the gene matches. The CDR3 sequence: CASSLGSGTGNQETQYF. The CDR3 nucleotides read TGCGCCAGCAGCTTGGGGTCCGGGACAGGAAACCAAGAGACCCAGTACTTC.

The CDR3 nucleotides are TGTGCCAGCAGCTTAGCGGCGGCAGGCTTCTACAATGAGCAGTTCTTC. Its translation is CASSLAAAGFYNEQFF. The rearrangement joins TRBV7-2 to TRBJ2-1; D gene uncertain. V shed 0 bases and J shed 3 bases, with 12 bases lying between them. Looked up from germline, CDR1 is SGHTA and CDR2 is FQGNSA. CDR3 length: 16 residues.

This clonotype was detected only a few times. The J gene is TRBJ1-5, the V gene TRBV12-3 or TRBV12-4; 7 positions match TRBD1. V shed 6 bases and J 6 bases; nucleotides not matched to a gene: 5. The CDR3 is 13 amino acids. CDR3 sequence reads: CASRDRAGQPQHF. CDR3 sequence (DNA): TGTGCCAGCAGAGACAGGGCGGGTCAGCCCCAGCATTTT.

The chain is built from TRBV20-1 and TRBJ1-1, with D unresolved. Trimming removed 3 bases from V and 7 bases from J, with 18 bases in between. The CDR3 totals 14 residues. Looked up from germline, CDR1 is DFQATT and CDR2 is SNEGSKA (reference sequence). In DNA, the CDR3 is TGCAGTGCTAGTTCCCGTTCCCGGTGGTTTGAAGCTTTCTTT. Translation: CSASSRSRWFEAFF.

This clonotype was seen many times. V and J are TRBV15 and TRBJ2-7, with 7 bases aligning to TRBD1. The CDR3 spans 13 residues. Looked up from germline, CDR1 is LNHNV and CDR2 is YYDKDF (reference sequence). The V gene end was trimmed by 4 bases and the J gene end by 4 bases; junction bases not matched to a gene: 4. CDR3 protein: CATSIGGSYEQYF. The CDR3 coding sequence is TGTGCCACCAGCATAGGGGGCTCTTACGAGCAGTACTTC.

V gene TRBV4-2 combines with J gene TRBJ2-4; TRBD1 aligns across 7 bases. Germline values: CDR1 LGHNA, CDR2 YNFKEQ. The CDR3 spans 15 residues. The junction had 6 bases not matched to a gene; V was cut back by 4 bases and J by 3 bases. The CDR3 region is CASSLGGAGKNIQYF. As DNA, the CDR3 is TGTGCCAGCAGCCTAGGGGGCGCGGGCAAAAACATTCAGTACTTC.

This clonotype was counted at least ten times. V gene TRBV4-3 combines with J gene TRBJ2-5, with D unresolved. V lost 1 base to trimming and J lost 4 bases, with 7 bases between them. The CDR3 sequence is 13 residues long. Germline CDR1 reads LGHNA; CDR2 reads YSLEER. Here the CDR3 reads CASSQGVGETQYF. The CDR3 DNA follows: TGCGCCAGCAGCCAAGGTGTAGGAGAGACCCAGTACTTC.

The chain joins TRBV11-1 to TRBJ1-4; TRBD1 might be the D (6 bases). The germline gives CDR1 SGHAT, CDR2 FQDESV (reference sequence). The V and J ends lost 5 bases and 7 bases respectively, with 26 bases between them. The CDR3 runs to 18 residues. The CDR3, as DNA: TGTGCCAGCAGCAAATTTGGTCGGAGGGGGGAAGATAGTGAAAAACTGTTTTTT. Protein product: CASSKFGRRGEDSEKLFF.

This chain links TRBV5-1 with TRBJ2-1, with TRBD2 matching 10 bases. This CDR3 contains 19 residues. Germline V gene lookup returns CDR1 SGHRS and CDR2 YFSETQ. The V gene end was trimmed by 0 bases and the J gene end by 0 bases; junction bases not matched to a gene: 9. CDR3 protein: CASSLVPGLARVSYNEQFF. As DNA, the CDR3 is TGCGCCAGCAGCTTGGTCCCGGGACTAGCGCGGGTCTCCTACAATGAGCAGTTCTTC.

This clonotype was seen at least ten times. The chain carries TRBV5-1 and TRBJ2-2; 7 bases agree with TRBD1. The germline V gene encodes CDR1 SGHRS and CDR2 YFSETQ. The CDR3 has 16 residues. J was trimmed by 0 bases and V by 4 bases; bases with no gene match: 6. CDR3 DNA sequence: TGCGCCAGCAGCGCCCCGGACAGGTCGAACACCGGGGAGCTGTTTTTT. Its translation: CASSAPDRSNTGELFF.

The rearrangement uses TRBV15 and TRBJ2-2; D is unresolved. Trimming pared 2 bases from V and 0 bases from J, leaving 4 bases between. This CDR3 spans 14 amino acids. CDR1 is LNHNV and CDR2 is YYDKDF in the germline V gene (reference sequence). Written as DNA, the CDR3 is TGTGCCACCAGCAGACCGTCGAACACCGGGGAGCTGTTTTTT. This translates into CATSRPSNTGELFF.

This clonotype showed up just a few times. The chain links TRBV5-1 to TRBJ2-3, with TRBD2 as a possible D gene (6 bases). CDR3 size: 14 residues. Germline V gene lookup returns CDR1 SGHRS and CDR2 YFSETQ. The V end was cut by 4 bases, the J end by 4 bases, with 13 bases between. CDR3 in DNA: TGCGCCAGCAGCCAGGGACTCCTCGCAGATACGCAGTATTTT. Its translation: CASSQGLLADTQYF. Full variable domain (missing parts from reference TRBV5-1 and TRBJ2-3): KAGVTQTPRYLIKTRGQQVTLSCSPISGHRSVSWYQQTPGQGLQFLFEYFSETQRNKGNFPGRFSGRQFSNSRSEMNVSTLELGDSALYLCASSQGLLADTQYFGPGTRLTVL.

This clonotype was detected ten times or more. This chain links TRBV29-1 with TRBJ2-2; 8 positions agree with TRBD1. J was trimmed by 5 bases and V by 6 bases; bases with no gene match: 8. The germline V gene encodes CDR1 SQVTM and CDR2 ANQGSEA. CDR3 length: 14 amino acids. This chain's CDR3 is CSVADRARTGELFF. The CDR3 DNA follows: TGCAGCGTCGCGGACAGGGCCAGGACCGGGGAGCTGTTTTTT.

V usage is TRBV11-2 and J usage is TRBJ2-5; D remains unclear. The germline V and J ends were trimmed by 7 bases and 1 base, with 13 bases remaining between them. From germline, CDR1 is SGHAT and CDR2 FQNNGV. This CDR3 region has 14 residues. The CDR3: CASTPRTAQETQYF. Written as DNA, the CDR3 is TGTGCCAGCACCCCTCGTACCGCCCAAGAGACCCAGTACTTC.

This clonotype was found a few times. The chain combines TRBV29-1 with TRBJ1-1; maybe TRBD1 (6 bases). Germline CDR1 is SQVTM and CDR2 is ANQGSEA. The length of the CDR3 is 14 residues. The V gene lost 7 bases and the J gene lost 1 base, with 16 bases spanning the gap. For the CDR3, the DNA is TGCAGCGCAGAAACCGGGACACCGAACACTGAAGCTTTCTTT. Translating gives CSAETGTPNTEAFF.

This clonotype appeared a few times. This rearrangement joins TRBV20-1 to TRBJ1-1; no clear D gene. The CDR3 is made up of 12 amino acids. With 6 bases removed from V and 4 bases from J, the gap between germline ends came to 12 bases. Germline values: CDR1 DFQATT, CDR2 SNEGSKA (reference sequence). This chain's CDR3 is CSAQKSGTEAFF. CDR3 nucleotide sequence: TGCAGTGCCCAGAAGTCGGGCACTGAAGCTTTCTTT.

About this clonotype itself: The limits of the CDR3 on the DNA are not certain, so only TCRdb's listed CDR3 is given. The chain joins TRBV20-1 to TRBJ2-1; the tabulated D call, TRBD1, remains unverified against the DNA. Germline V lookup: CDR1 DFQATT, CDR2 SNEGSKA (reference sequence). A total of 13 residues make up the CDR3, ends included. The CDR3 protein is CSVGQGALSVEFF.

The chain couples TRBV7-6 to TRBJ2-7, with D perhaps given as TRBD1 or TRBD2 (7 bases each). The V end lost 1 base, the J end lost 0 bases, and 19 bases lay between the germline ends. Germline V gene sequence: CDR1 SGHVS, CDR2 FNYEAQ. This CDR3 region has 18 residues. The CDR3 is CASSLEGGWGQPSYEQYF. CDR3 DNA: TGTGCCAGCAGCTTAGAGGGAGGGTGGGGACAGCCCTCCTACGAGCAGTACTTC.